Listed here is a single TCR beta chain. Its antigen is currently unknown. This sample stems from a study of cytomegalovirus exposure and HLA in healthy donors. Study conclusions and caveats: In a later analysis, parvovirus B19, influenza, CMV and Epstein-Barr virus appeared linked to several top co-occurrence clusters. Rarity characterized most TCR sequences, yet some public TCRs appeared in many donors.

The germline gives CDR1 SGHNT, CDR2 YYREEE (reference sequence). Trimming pared 3 bases from V and 2 bases from J, leaving 10 bases between. This CDR3 is 14 amino acids long. PCR used 60 Vbeta primers and 13 Jbeta primers. TCRdb keeps only in-frame clones here, not all; method: immunoSEQ multiplex PCR. The table includes some 150,000 clones, approximately 80% detected once. The V gene is TRBV5-4, the J gene TRBJ2-3; tentatively, D is TRBD2 (5 bases). The material sequenced was PBMCs. The TCR comes from a woman aged 45-59 years in good health and CMV-seronegative. The CDR3 DNA follows: TGTGCCAGCAGCTCGGACTCCTACACAGATACGCAGTATTTT. This translates into CASSSDSYTDTQYF.